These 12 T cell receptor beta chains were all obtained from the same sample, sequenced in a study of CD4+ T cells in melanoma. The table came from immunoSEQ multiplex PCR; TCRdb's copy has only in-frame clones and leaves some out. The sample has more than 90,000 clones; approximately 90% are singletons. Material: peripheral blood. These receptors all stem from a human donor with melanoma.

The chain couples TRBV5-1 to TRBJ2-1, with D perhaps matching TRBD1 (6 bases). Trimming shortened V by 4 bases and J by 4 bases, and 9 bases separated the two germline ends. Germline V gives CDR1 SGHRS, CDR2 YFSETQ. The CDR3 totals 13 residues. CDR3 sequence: CASSTGSYNEQFF. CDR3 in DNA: TGCGCCAGCAGCACAGGGAGTTACAATGAGCAGTTCTTC.

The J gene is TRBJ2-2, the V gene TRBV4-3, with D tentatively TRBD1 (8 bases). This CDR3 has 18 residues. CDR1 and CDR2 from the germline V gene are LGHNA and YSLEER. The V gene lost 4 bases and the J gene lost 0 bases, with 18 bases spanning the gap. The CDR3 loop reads CASSPRQGRVTNTGELFF. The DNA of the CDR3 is TGCGCCAGCAGCCCCAGACAGGGGAGGGTCACGAACACCGGGGAGCTGTTTTTT.

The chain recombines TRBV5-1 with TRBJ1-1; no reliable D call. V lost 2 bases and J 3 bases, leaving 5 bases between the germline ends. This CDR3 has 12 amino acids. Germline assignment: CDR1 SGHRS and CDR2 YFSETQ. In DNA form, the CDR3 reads TGCGCCAGCAGCTTTGGGGACACTGAAGCTTTCTTT. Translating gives CASSFGDTEAFF.

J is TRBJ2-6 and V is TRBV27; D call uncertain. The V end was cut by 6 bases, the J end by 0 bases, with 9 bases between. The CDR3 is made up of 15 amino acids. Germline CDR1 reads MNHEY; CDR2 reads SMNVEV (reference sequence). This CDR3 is CASRAASSGANVLTF. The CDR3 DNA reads TGTGCCAGCAGGGCGGCCAGCTCTGGGGCCAACGTCCTGACTTTC.

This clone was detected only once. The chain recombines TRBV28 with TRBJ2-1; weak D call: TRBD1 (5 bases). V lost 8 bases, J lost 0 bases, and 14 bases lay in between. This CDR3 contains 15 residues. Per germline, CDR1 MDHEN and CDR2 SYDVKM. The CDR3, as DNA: TGTGCCAGCGCCTCTGGGGCCACCTCCTACAATGAGCAGTTCTTC. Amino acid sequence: CASASGATSYNEQFF. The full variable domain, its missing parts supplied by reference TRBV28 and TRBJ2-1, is DVKVTQSSRYLVKRTGEKVFLECVQDMDHENMFWYRQDPGLGLRLIYFSYDVKMKEKGDIPEGYSVSREKKERFSLILESASTNQTSMYLCASASGATSYNEQFFGPGTRLTVL.

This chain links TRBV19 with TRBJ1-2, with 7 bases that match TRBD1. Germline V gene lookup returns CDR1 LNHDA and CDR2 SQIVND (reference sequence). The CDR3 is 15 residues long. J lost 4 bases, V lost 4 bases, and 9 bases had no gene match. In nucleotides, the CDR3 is TGTGCCAGTAGTAAACAGGGGTTGATCGGCTATGGCTACACCTTC. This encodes CASSKQGLIGYGYTF.

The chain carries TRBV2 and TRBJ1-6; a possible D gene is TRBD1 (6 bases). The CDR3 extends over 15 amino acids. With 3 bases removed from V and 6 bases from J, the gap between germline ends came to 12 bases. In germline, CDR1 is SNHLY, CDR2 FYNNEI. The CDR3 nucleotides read TGTGCCAGCAGTGATGAAGGGGGACTTAATTCACCCCTCCACTTT. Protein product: CASSDEGGLNSPLHF.

In nucleotides, the CDR3 is TGTGCCAGCAGTAGACATCGATCTGAAAAACTGTTTTTT. Translating it yields CASSRHRSEKLFF. The chain couples TRBV25-1 to TRBJ1-4; D remains ambiguous. Germline assignment: CDR1 MGHDK and CDR2 SYGVNS. The CDR3 runs to 13 residues. Trimming cost V 5 bases and J 7 bases, with 11 bases left between them.

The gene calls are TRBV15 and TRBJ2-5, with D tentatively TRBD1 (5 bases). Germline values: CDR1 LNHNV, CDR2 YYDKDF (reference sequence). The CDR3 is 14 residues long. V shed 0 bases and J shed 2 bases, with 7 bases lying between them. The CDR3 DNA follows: TGTGCCACCAGCAGAGACGCAGGGCAAGAGACCCAGTACTTC. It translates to CATSRDAGQETQYF.

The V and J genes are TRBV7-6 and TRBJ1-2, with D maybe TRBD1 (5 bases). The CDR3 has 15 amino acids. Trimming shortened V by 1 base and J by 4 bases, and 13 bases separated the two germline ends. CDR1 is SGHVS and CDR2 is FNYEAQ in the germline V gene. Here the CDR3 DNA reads TGTGCCAGCAGCTTAGAGGCAGGGAATTCCTATGGCTACACCTTC. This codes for CASSLEAGNSYGYTF.

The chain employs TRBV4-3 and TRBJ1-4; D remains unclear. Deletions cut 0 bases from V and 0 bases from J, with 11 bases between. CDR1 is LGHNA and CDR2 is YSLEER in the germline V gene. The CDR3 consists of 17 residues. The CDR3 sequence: CASSQELDSTTNEKLFF. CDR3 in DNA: TGCGCCAGCAGCCAAGAATTGGACTCGACAACTAATGAAAAACTGTTTTTT.

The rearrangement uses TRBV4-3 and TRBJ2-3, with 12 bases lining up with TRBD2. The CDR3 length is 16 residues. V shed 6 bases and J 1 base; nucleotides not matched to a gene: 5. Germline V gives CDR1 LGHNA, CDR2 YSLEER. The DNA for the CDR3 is TGCGCCAGCAGGCAACTAGCGGGGGGACGCACAGATACGCAGTATTTT. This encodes CASRQLAGGRTDTQYF.